Each of the 10 T cell receptor beta chains below was sequenced from the same sample in a study of beta chain features in type 1 diabetes. Every isolated RNA sample was fully reverse transcribed, so sequencing captured expressed TCRB transcripts. Libraries were prepared by immunoSEQ multiplex PCR; TCRdb keeps only in-frame clonotypes and omits some of them. The data show 130,000 or so clones, 9.5% to 10% seen once. Sequenced input: central memory CD4+ T cells from blood. The source is a woman aged 35 to 49 in good health.

The V call is TRBV18, the J call TRBJ2-4; 9 nucleotides line up with TRBD2. Per germline, CDR1 KGHSH and CDR2 LQKENI. The V gene end was trimmed by 3 bases and the J gene end by 4 bases; junction bases not matched to a gene: 4. The CDR3 contains 15 residues. The CDR3 DNA reads TGTGCCAGCTCACCCCCACTAGCGGGTAAAAACATTCAGTACTTC. As protein: CASSPPLAGKNIQYF.

The chain employs TRBV4-3 and TRBJ2-5, with D possibly being TRBD2 (6 bases). This CDR3 contains 15 residues. CDR1 LGHNA and CDR2 YSLEER come from the germline V gene. Trimming stripped 0 bases from V and 4 bases from J, with 12 bases between. The CDR3 sequence: CASSQDDRGTETQYF. CDR3 nucleotide sequence: TGCGCCAGCAGCCAAGATGACCGGGGGACAGAGACCCAGTACTTC.

The rearrangement links TRBV25-1 to TRBJ2-6; 7 bases line up with TRBD1. The CDR3 spans 15 residues. The germline gives CDR1 MGHDK, CDR2 SYGVNS. J was trimmed by 2 bases and V by 5 bases; bases with no gene match: 3. DNA of the CDR3: TGTGCCAGCAGTAGACAGGGCCCTGGGGCCAACGTCCTGACTTTC. It translates to CASSRQGPGANVLTF.

The chain recombines TRBV7-8 with TRBJ2-7; 9 bases fit TRBD2. Germline assignment: CDR1 SGHVS and CDR2 FQNEAQ. The CDR3 has 15 amino acids. Unmatched junction bases numbered 11, after V lost 5 bases and J lost 6 bases. The CDR3 region is CASSPTGTSSAEQYF. In nucleotides, the CDR3 is TGTGCCAGCAGCCCGACCGGGACTAGCTCGGCCGAGCAGTACTTC. Full variable domain (rest looked up from reference TRBV7-8 and TRBJ2-7): GAGVSQSPRYKVAKRGQDVALRCDPISGHVSLFWYQQALGQGPEFLTYFQNEAQLDKSGLPSDRFFAERPEGSVSTLKIQRTQQEDSAVYLCASSPTGTSSAEQYFGPGTRLTVT.

This clone was detected ten times or more. This chain joins TRBV7-9 and TRBJ2-7, with D possibly matching TRBD1 (6 bases). The germline CDR1 and CDR2 sequences are SEHNR and FQNEAQ (reference sequence). The CDR3 consists of 14 residues. V was clipped by 1 base and J by 6 bases, with 13 bases between them. The CDR3 DNA sequence: TGTGCCAGCAGCTTAGACAGGGCTTCGCGCGAGCAGTACTTC. Translated: CASSLDRASREQYF. The full variable domain, rest sourced from reference TRBV7-9 and TRBJ2-7, is DTGVSQNPRHKITKRGQNVTFRCDPISEHNRLYWYRQTLGQGPEFLTYFQNEAQLEKSRLLSDRFSAERPKGSFSTLEIQRTEQGDSAMYLCASSLDRASREQYFGPGTRLTVT.

The chain carries TRBV7-2 and TRBJ1-3, with D perhaps TRBD1 (6 bases). Trimming shortened V by 4 bases and J by 4 bases, and 17 bases separated the two germline ends. Germline V gives CDR1 SGHTA, CDR2 FQGNSA. CDR3 size: 16 residues. The CDR3 sequence is CASSSSQGRQGNTIYF. CDR3 DNA sequence: TGTGCCAGCAGCTCATCCCAGGGGCGACAAGGAAACACCATATATTTT.

The chain combines TRBV5-1 with TRBJ2-5, with 9 bases lining up with TRBD1. Germline V gene data show CDR1 as SGHRS and CDR2 as YFSETQ. With 4 bases clipped from V and 5 bases from J, the junction kept 6 bases outside the gene matches. This CDR3 is built from 14 residues. CDR3 nucleotides: TGCGCCAGCAGCAAGGACAGGGGAGGGGAGACCCAGTACTTC. Translating it yields CASSKDRGGETQYF.

This chain joins TRBV7-8 and TRBJ1-1; TRBD1 might be the D (5 bases). The germline CDR1 and CDR2 sequences are SGHVS and FQNEAQ. The CDR3 sequence is 17 residues long. V was clipped by 5 bases and J by 2 bases, with 21 bases between them. The chain's CDR3 is CASSVNSDAGGNTEAFF. CDR3 bases: TGTGCCAGCAGCGTCAATTCCGATGCCGGGGGAAACACTGAAGCTTTCTTT.

V usage is TRBV6-1 and J usage is TRBJ2-5; a possible D gene is TRBD2 (6 bases). V was clipped by 8 bases and J by 3 bases, with 7 bases between them. Germline lookup yields CDR1 MNHNS and CDR2 SASEGT. The CDR3 extends over 11 amino acids. CDR3 loop: CASQREETQYF. CDR3 DNA: TGTGCCAGCCAGCGGGAAGAGACCCAGTACTTC.

The chain uses TRBV18 and TRBJ2-3; D is unclear. CDR1 KGHSH and CDR2 LQKENI come from the germline V gene. This CDR3 has 11 amino acids. Trimming removed 7 bases at V and 4 bases at J, with 6 bases between. CDR3 loop: CASLRADTQYF. The CDR3 DNA follows: TGTGCCAGCTTGCGAGCAGATACGCAGTATTTT.